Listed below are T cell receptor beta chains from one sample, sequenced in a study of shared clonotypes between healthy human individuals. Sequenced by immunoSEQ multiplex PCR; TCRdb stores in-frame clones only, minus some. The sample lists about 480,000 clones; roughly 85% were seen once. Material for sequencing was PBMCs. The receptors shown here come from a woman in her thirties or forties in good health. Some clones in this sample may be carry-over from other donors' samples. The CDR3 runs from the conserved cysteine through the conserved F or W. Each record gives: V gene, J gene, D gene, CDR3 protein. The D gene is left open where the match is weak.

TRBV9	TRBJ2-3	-	CASSGPNSDTQYF
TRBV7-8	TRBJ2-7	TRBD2	CASSLGASGSYEQYF
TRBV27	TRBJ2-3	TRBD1	CASRLQGSDTQYF
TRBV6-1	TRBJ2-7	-	CASSEARTAAYEQYF
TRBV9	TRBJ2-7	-	CASSPSGGTYEQYF
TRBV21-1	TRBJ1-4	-	CASSFGVATNEKLFF
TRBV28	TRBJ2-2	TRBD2	CASSVRAGGGTGELFF
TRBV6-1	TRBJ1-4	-	CAGTENEKLFF
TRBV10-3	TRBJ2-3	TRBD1	CATMIGTGFTDTQYF
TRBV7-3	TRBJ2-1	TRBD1	CASSLSQGAGNEQFF
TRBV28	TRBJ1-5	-	CASSVLSNQPQHF
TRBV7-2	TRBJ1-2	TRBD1	CASSLVGQGARGYTF
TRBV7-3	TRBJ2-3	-	CASSPYTRSTDTQYF
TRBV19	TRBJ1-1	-	CASSMGIGIGAFF
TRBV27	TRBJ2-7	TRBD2	CASRVLAGGPYEQYF
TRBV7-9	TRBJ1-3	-	CASSLGFSGNTIYF
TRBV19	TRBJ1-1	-	CASSIGSLRGNTEAFF
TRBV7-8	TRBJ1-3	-	CATASGNTIYF
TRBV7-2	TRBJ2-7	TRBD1	CASSLYRGGHEQYF
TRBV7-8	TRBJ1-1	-	CASSFGRNTEAFF
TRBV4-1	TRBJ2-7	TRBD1	CASSQDRAGEQYF
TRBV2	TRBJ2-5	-	CASSIQGGGETQYF
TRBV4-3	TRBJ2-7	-	CASSQSLGSYEQYF
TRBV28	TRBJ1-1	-	CASSFSFSSTKAFF
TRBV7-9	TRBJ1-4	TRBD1	CASSLVGQGDEKLFF
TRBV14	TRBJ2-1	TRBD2	CASSLTSGIRDNEQFF
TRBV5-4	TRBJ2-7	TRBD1	CASSLGQGATYEQYF
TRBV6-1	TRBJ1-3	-	CASRSEGDTIYF
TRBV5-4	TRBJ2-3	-	CASSLVGNTDTQYF
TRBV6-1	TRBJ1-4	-	CASFQGANEKLFF
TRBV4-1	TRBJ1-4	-	CASSPVDNEKLFF
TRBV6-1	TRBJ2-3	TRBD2	CASSEALAGSTDTQYF